These 20 T cell receptor beta chains came from one sample sequenced in a study of human T cells and chemical hapten exposure (dated by TCRdb to the early 2020s). This specimen's time point label, per the study, means: patch test 2, 6 weeks after DPC sensitization. The intended sense of this specimen's treatment or condition label: therapeutic diphenylcyclopropenone sensitization with weekly scalp DPC. Libraries were made using RACE. Sequencing instrument: NextSeq 500. Clones were called with MiXCR by TCRdb after fastp trimmed the public reads at Q25, and only in-frame beta chains were retained. Rows merge per CDR3 protein into single entries with the most common DNA and genes. This sample gives a few hundred thousand distinct CDR3 sequences in total; about 6.9% of them show up just once. The top ten clonotypes cover 4.5% to 6% of the sample. Sequenced material: whole blood, taken in connection with sensitization to the hapten diphenylcyclopropenone (DPC). The receptors stem from a woman aged 18-29 years with alopecia areata. Some clones in this sample may be carry-over from other donors' samples.

This clonotype was recorded at least ten times. This chain links TRBV24-1 with TRBJ1-2; D is unclear. The CDR3 runs 12 residues. CDR1 and CDR2 from the germline V gene are KGHDR and SFDVKD. V lost 4 bases, J lost 8 bases, and 10 bases lay in between. The CDR3 protein is CATSDGPGGYTF. The CDR3 nucleotides are TGTGCCACCAGTGACGGACCCGGCGGCTACACCTTC.

This clonotype was found many times. The chain links TRBV2 to TRBJ1-4; D is unresolved. Germline-derived CDR1 and CDR2 are SNHLY and FYNNEI. The CDR3 is 14 residues long. V was clipped by 3 bases and J by 0 bases, with 5 bases between them. Here the CDR3 DNA reads TGTGCCAGCAGTGAGAGCGCAACTAATGAAAAACTGTTTTTT. Its translation: CASSESATNEKLFF.

This clonotype occurred a few times. The genes are TRBV11-2 and TRBJ2-5; D perhaps matches TRBD1 (6 bases). V shed 6 bases and J shed 1 base, with 18 bases lying between them. CDR3 size: 16 residues. Germline V CDR1 and CDR2: SGHAT, FQNNGV. This CDR3 reads CASSFGQTNFQETQYF. The CDR3 DNA reads TGTGCCAGCAGTTTCGGACAGACCAACTTCCAAGAGACCCAGTACTTC.

Notes on this clonotype: Given a much more abundant clone one base away, this may be a read error. The V call is TRBV5-1, the J call TRBJ2-1; no clear D gene. The CDR3 covers 12 residues. Germline V gene lookup returns CDR1 SGHRS and CDR2 YFSETQ. The CDR3 DNA sequence: TGCACCAGCAGTAAGGGCTACAATGAGCAGTTCTTC. This gives the protein CTSSKGYNEQFF.

This clonotype came up many times. The V and J genes are TRBV9 and TRBJ1-3; D call uncertain. The V end was cut by 0 bases, the J end by 3 bases, with 10 bases between. This CDR3 region has 15 residues. Per the germline V gene, CDR1 is SGDLS and CDR2 is YYNGEE. The CDR3 is CASSVGGTYGNTIYF. The CDR3 DNA reads TGTGCCAGCAGCGTAGGGGGAACCTATGGAAACACCATATATTTT.

The J gene is TRBJ2-7, the V gene TRBV6-5, with 7 bases identical to TRBD2. This CDR3 contains 14 residues. The germline gives CDR1 MNHEY, CDR2 SVGAGI. The trim removed 6 bases at V and 0 bases at J, leaving 5 bases unmatched. The CDR3 sequence: CASRTGGSSYEQYF. In DNA form, the CDR3 reads TGTGCCAGCAGAACGGGGGGTAGCTCCTACGAGCAGTACTTC.

This clonotype has a handful of counts. The chain joins TRBV27 to TRBJ2-3; 10 bases are a match to TRBD2. The CDR3 extends over 17 amino acids. Germline lookup yields CDR1 MNHEY and CDR2 SMNVEV (reference sequence). Unmatched junction bases numbered 13, after V lost 4 bases and J lost 6 bases. The CDR3 loop is CASSYYGLAGAGDTQYF. As DNA, the CDR3 is TGTGCCAGCAGTTACTATGGGCTAGCGGGGGCGGGGGATACGCAGTATTTT.

This clonotype was recorded at least ten times. J is TRBJ1-5 and V is TRBV5-6; D not resolved. Germline V CDR1 and CDR2: SGHDT, YYEEEE. The CDR3 totals 16 residues. The V end lost 4 bases, the J end lost 3 bases, and 17 bases lay between the germline ends. CDR3 DNA sequence: TGTGCCAGCAGCAAACGGGCCCTTCTCGCCAATCAGCCCCAGCATTTT. It yields the protein CASSKRALLANQPQHF. Full variable domain (outside the CDR3, taken from reference TRBV5-6 and TRBJ1-5): DAGVTQSPTHLIKTRGQQVTLRCSPKSGHDTVSWYQQALGQGPQFIFQYYEEEERQRGNFPDRFSGHQFPNYSSELNVNALLLGDSALYLCASSKRALLANQPQHFGDGTRLSIL.

There are many counts of this clonotype. The chain employs TRBV12-3 or TRBV12-4 and TRBJ2-3, with D unresolved. The CDR3 runs to 15 residues. With 3 bases removed from V and 0 bases from J, the gap between germline ends came to 10 bases. CDR3 in amino acids: CASSFTMLSTDTQYF. In DNA, the CDR3 is TGTGCCAGCAGTTTCACAATGTTAAGCACAGATACGCAGTATTTT.

This clonotype has a count of ten or more. This sequence joins TRBV10-3 and TRBJ2-1; a possible D gene is TRBD2 (6 bases). In germline, CDR1 is ENHRY, CDR2 SYGVKD. The CDR3 sequence is 13 residues long. Between the trimmed V and J ends, which lost 11 bases and 5 bases, there was a span of 16 bases. In DNA form, the CDR3 reads TGTGCCGTAGCGGCCCTGACGGACAATGAGCAGTTCTTC. Translated, it gives CAVAALTDNEQFF.

The V and J genes are TRBV28 and TRBJ1-4; 7 nucleotides align to TRBD1. Germline CDR1 is MDHEN and CDR2 is SYDVKM. The CDR3 loop spans 15 amino acids. The V gene end was trimmed by 5 bases and the J gene end by 1 base; junction bases not matched to a gene: 4. CDR3 amino acids: CASSPGTETNEKLFF. The CDR3 bases are TGTGCCAGCAGTCCGGGGACAGAAACTAATGAAAAACTGTTTTTT.

The J gene is TRBJ2-3, the V gene TRBV24-1, with 8 bases aligning to TRBD1. From germline, CDR1 is KGHDR and CDR2 SFDVKD. J was trimmed by 0 bases and V by 2 bases; bases with no gene match: 9. The CDR3 runs 18 residues. The CDR3 DNA reads TGTGCCACCAGTGATTCAGGCAGGGCAGGGGGCAGCACAGATACGCAGTATTTT. This sequence encodes CATSDSGRAGGSTDTQYF.

The V and J genes are TRBV12-3 or TRBV12-4 and TRBJ1-1, with D possibly matching TRBD1 (6 bases). The CDR3 runs to 14 residues. V was trimmed by 2 bases and J by 0 bases, leaving 7 bases between them. CDR3 in amino acids: CASSLRGVNTEAFF. The CDR3 DNA follows: TGTGCCAGCAGTTTAAGGGGGGTGAACACTGAAGCTTTCTTT.

V usage is TRBV6-2 or TRBV6-3 and J usage is TRBJ1-1, with 7 positions matching TRBD1. The CDR3 extends over 14 amino acids. Germline CDR1 is MNHEY and CDR2 is SVGEGT. J lost 5 bases, V lost 6 bases, and 9 bases had no gene match. The CDR3 DNA reads as TGTGCCAGCAGGCGGACAGGTGAATTTACTGAAGCTTTCTTT. It is translated as CASRRTGEFTEAFF.

This clonotype was found many times. This chain connects TRBV20-1 to TRBJ1-5; D is perhaps TRBD1 (6 bases). Germline V gene data show CDR1 as DFQATT and CDR2 as SNEGSKA (reference sequence). The V gene lost 3 bases and the J gene lost 4 bases, with 13 bases spanning the gap. CDR3 length: 14 residues. CDR3 nucleotides: TGCAGTGCTAGTACGGCAGGGGTTAATCAGCCCCAGCATTTT. Translating gives CSASTAGVNQPQHF.

In this sample, this clonotype turned up a few times. The chain links TRBV6-5 to TRBJ1-2; TRBD1 aligns across 10 bases. V was pared by 6 bases and J by 6 bases, with 7 bases of the junction left unmatched. The length of the CDR3 is 14 residues. CDR1 is MNHEY, CDR2 SVGAGI, per germline. The CDR3 nucleotides read TGTGCCAGCAGGAAGGGACAGGGGAGGGATGGCTACACCTTC. Protein product: CASRKGQGRDGYTF.

This clonotype has more than one count but fewer than ten. The chain has TRBV2 and TRBJ1-2, with TRBD1 as a possible D gene (6 bases). CDR1 is SNHLY and CDR2 is FYNNEI in the germline V gene. V lost 9 bases and J 1 base, leaving 15 bases between the germline ends. This CDR3 is built from 14 residues. The CDR3 DNA follows: TGTGCCAGTCACCCAGGGGACATTAACTATGGCTACACCTTC. Encoded protein: CASHPGDINYGYTF.

The V and J genes are TRBV7-2 and TRBJ2-5; maybe TRBD1 (6 bases). Germline V gene sequence: CDR1 SGHTA, CDR2 FQGNSA. Trimming pared 7 bases from V and 5 bases from J, leaving 17 bases between. The CDR3 has 14 residues. CDR3 loop: CASTYRADRETQYF. CDR3 bases: TGTGCCAGCACCTACAGGGCCGACAGGGAGACCCAGTACTTC.

This chain connects TRBV4-1 to TRBJ2-7; TRBD1 aligns across 8 bases. J lost 6 bases, V lost 0 bases, and 7 bases had no gene match. CDR1 and CDR2 (germline): MGHRA, YSYEKL. The CDR3 is 15 residues long. The CDR3 sequence is CASSQEVGTGIEQYF. The CDR3 bases are TGCGCCAGCAGCCAAGAAGTGGGGACAGGTATCGAGCAGTACTTC.

The chain joins TRBV25-1 to TRBJ2-7; TRBD2 matches 7 bases. The germline V gene encodes CDR1 MGHDK and CDR2 SYGVNS. V dropped 3 bases and J dropped 7; count of bases not matched to a gene: 24. CDR3 length equals 19 residues. The CDR3 DNA reads as TGTGCCAGCAGTGATAGGTCTTCGAGGAACCCCAGCCCGGGAGGAGAGCAGTACTTC. Its protein is CASSDRSSRNPSPGGEQYF.